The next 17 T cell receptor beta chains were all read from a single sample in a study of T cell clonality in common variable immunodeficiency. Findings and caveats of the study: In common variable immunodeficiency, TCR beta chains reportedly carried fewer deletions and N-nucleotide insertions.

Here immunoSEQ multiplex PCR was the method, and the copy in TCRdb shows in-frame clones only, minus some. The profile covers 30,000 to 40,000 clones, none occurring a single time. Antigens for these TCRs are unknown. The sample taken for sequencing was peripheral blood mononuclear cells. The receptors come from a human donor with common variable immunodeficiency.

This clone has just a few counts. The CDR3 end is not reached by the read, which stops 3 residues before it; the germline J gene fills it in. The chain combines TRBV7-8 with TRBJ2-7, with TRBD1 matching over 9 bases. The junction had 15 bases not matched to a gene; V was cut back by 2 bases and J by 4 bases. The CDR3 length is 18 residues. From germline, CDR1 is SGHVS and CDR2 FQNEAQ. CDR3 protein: CASSLFLRQGDLSYEQYF. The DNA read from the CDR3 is TGTGCCAGCAGCTTATTTCTGAGACAGGGGGACCTCTCGTACGAG. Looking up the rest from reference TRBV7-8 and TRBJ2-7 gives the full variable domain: GAGVSQSPRYKVAKRGQDVALRCDPISGHVSLFWYQQALGQGPEFLTYFQNEAQLDKSGLPSDRFFAERPEGSVSTLKIQRTQQEDSAVYLCASSLFLRQGDLSYEQYFGPGTRLTVT.

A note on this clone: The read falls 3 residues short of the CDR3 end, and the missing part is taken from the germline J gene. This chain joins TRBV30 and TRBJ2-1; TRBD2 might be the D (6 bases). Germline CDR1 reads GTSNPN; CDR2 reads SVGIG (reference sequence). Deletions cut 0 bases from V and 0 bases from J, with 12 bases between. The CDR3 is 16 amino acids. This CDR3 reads CAWSVGGAPSYNEQFF. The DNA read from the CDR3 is TGTGCCTGGAGTGTCGGGGGAGCTCCCTCCTACAATGAG.

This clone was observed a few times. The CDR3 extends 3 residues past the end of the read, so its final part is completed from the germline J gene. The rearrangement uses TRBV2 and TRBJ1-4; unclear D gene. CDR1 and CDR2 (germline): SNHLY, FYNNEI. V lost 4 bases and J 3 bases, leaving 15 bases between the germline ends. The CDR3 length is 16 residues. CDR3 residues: CASSGFSRTANEKLFF. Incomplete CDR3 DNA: TGTGCCAGCAGTGGGTTCTCCCGAACGGCTAATGAAAAA.

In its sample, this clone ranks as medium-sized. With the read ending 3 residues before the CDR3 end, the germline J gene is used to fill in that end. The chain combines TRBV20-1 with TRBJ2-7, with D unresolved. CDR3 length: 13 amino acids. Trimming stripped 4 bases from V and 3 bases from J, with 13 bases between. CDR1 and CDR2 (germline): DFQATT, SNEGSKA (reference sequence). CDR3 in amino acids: CSAKIPSYYEQYF. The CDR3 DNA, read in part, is TGCAGTGCTAAAATACCATCCTACTACGAG.

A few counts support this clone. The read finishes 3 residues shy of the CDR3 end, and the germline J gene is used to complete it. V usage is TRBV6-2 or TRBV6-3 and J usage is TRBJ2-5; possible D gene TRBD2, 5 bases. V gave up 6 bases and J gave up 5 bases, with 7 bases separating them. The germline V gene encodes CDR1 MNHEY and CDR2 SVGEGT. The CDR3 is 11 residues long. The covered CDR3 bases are TGTGCCAGCAGCCGAGGGGAGACC. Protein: CASSRGET. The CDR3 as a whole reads CASSRGETQYF.

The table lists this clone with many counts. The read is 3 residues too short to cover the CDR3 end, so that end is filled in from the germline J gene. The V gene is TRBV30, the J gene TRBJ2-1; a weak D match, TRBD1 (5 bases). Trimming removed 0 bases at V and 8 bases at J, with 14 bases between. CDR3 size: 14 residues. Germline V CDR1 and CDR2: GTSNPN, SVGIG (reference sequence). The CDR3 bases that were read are TGTGCCTGGAGTGTACTCGATGGGGCCTATGAG. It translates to CAWSVLDGAYE. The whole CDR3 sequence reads CAWSVLDGAYEQFF.

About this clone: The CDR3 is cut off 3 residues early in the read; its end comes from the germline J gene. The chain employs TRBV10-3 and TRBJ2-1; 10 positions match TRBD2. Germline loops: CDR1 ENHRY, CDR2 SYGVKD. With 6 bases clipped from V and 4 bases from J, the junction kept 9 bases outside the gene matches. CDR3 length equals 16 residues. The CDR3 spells CAIRSSGGYNYNEQFF. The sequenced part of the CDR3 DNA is TGTGCCATCAGATCTAGCGGGGGCTATAATTACAATGAG.

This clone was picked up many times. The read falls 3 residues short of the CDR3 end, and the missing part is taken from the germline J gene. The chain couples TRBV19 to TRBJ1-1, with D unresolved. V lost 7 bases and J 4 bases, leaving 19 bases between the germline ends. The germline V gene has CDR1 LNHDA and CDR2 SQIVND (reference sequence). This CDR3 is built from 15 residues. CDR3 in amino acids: CASTGGVGYITEAFF. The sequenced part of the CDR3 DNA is TGTGCCAGTACCGGCGGGGTTGGGTATATCACTGAA.

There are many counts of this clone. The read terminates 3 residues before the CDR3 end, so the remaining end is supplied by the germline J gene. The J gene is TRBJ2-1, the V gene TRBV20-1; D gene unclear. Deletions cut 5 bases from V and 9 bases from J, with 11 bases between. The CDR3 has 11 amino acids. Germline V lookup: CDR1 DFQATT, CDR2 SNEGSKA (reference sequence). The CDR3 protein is CSALAFSEQFF. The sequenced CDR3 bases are TGCAGTGCTTTAGCTTTCAGTGAG.

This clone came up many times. The DNA read from the CDR3 is TGTGCCAGCAGGGCAACGGGGGGGGCAAAGAATGAG. Protein product: CASRATGGAKNE. The whole CDR3 protein reads CASRATGGAKNEQFF. J is TRBJ2-1 and V is TRBV2; 8 nucleotides line up with TRBD2. The observed sequence ends 3 residues before the CDR3 terminus, with the missing tail filled in from the germline J gene. The ends lost 6 bases at V and 7 bases at J; junction bases unmatched: 11. Germline V gene data show CDR1 as SNHLY and CDR2 as FYNNEI. This CDR3 spans 15 amino acids.

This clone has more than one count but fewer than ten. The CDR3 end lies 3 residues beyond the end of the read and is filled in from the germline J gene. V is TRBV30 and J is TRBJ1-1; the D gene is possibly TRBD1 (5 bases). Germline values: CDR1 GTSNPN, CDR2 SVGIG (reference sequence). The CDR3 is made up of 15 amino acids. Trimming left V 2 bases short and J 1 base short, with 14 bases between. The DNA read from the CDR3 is TGTGCCTGGAGTCCCTTCACTGGACAGAACACTGAA. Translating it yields CAWSPFTGQNTE. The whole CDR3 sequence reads CAWSPFTGQNTEAFF.

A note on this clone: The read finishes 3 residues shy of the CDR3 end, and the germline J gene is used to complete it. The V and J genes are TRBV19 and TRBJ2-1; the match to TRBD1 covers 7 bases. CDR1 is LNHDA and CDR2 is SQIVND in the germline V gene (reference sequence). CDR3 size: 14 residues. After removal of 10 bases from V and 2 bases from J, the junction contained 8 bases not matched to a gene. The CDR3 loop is CAIPPQGTYNEQFF. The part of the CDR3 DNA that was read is TGTGCCATTCCCCCACAGGGGACCTACAATGAG.

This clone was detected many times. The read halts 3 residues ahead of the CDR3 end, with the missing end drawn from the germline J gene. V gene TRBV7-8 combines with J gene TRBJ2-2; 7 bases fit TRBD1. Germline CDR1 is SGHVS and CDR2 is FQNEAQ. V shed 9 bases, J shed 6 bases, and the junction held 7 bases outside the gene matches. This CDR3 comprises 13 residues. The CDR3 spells CARETGSPGELFF. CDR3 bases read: TGTGCCAGAGAGACAGGGAGTCCCGGGGAG.

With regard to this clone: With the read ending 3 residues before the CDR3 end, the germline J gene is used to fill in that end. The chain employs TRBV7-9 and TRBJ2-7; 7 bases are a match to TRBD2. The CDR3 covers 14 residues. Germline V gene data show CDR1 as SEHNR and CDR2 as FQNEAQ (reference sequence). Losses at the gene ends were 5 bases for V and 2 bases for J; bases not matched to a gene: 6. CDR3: CASSLSGETYEQYF. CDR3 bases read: TGTGCCAGCAGCCTCAGCGGGGAGACCTACGAG.

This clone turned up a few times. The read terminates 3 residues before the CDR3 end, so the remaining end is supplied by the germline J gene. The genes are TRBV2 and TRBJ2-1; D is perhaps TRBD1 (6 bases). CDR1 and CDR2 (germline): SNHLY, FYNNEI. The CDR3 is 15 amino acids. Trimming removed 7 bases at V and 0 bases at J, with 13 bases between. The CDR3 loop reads CASKEGGSSYNEQFF. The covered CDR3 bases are TGTGCCAGCAAGGAAGGGGGAAGCTCCTACAATGAG.

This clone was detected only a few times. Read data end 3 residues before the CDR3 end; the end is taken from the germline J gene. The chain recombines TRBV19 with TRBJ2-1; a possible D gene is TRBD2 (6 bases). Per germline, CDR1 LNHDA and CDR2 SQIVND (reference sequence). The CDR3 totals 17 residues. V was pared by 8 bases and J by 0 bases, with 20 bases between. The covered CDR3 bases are TGTGCCAGTCTCCCCTCGGGGGTAGCGGACTCCTACAATGAG. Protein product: CASLPSGVADSYNE. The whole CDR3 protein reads CASLPSGVADSYNEQFF.

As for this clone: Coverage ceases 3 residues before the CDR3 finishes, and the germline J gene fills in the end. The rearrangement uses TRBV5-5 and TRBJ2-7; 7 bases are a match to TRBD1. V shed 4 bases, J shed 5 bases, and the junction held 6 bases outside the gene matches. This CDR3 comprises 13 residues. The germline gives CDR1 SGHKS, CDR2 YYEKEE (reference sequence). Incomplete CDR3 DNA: TGTGCCAGCAGCGACAGGGTCCCCAACGAG. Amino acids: CASSDRVPNE. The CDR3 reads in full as CASSDRVPNEQYF.